This TCR beta chain was captured by sequencing in a study of cytomegalovirus exposure and HLA in healthy donors. Notes on the study in general: With later analysis, a missense DCLRE1C variant became linked to TCR beta V- and J-gene trimming. Available immune exposure information was restricted to CMV serostatus only.

Trimming pared 3 bases from V and 7 bases from J, leaving 15 bases between. Germline-derived CDR1 and CDR2 are SNHLY and FYNNEI. This CDR3 is 14 amino acids long. The PCR was carried out with 60 Vbeta primers and 13 Jbeta primers. Sequencing used immunoSEQ multiplex PCR; TCRdb keeps in-frame clones, though not all of them. This sample has around 120,000 clones, with about 68% found just once. Concerning this clone itself: Antigen unknown.

The source is a woman aged 45-60 years in good health and CMV-seropositive. What was sequenced was PBMCs. The chain has TRBV2 and TRBJ1-1; perhaps TRBD1 as D (5 bases). This CDR3 reads CASSDIVRAFEAFF. In nucleotides, the CDR3 is TGTGCCAGCAGTGATATTGTCAGGGCTTTTGAAGCTTTCTTT. The whole variable domain, filled in from reference TRBV2 and TRBJ1-1, reads EPEVTQTPSHQVTQMGQEVILRCVPISNHLYFYWYRQILGQKVEFLVSFYNNEISEKSEIFDDQFSVERPDGSNFTLKIRSTKLEDSAMYFCASSDIVRAFEAFFGQGTRLTVV.